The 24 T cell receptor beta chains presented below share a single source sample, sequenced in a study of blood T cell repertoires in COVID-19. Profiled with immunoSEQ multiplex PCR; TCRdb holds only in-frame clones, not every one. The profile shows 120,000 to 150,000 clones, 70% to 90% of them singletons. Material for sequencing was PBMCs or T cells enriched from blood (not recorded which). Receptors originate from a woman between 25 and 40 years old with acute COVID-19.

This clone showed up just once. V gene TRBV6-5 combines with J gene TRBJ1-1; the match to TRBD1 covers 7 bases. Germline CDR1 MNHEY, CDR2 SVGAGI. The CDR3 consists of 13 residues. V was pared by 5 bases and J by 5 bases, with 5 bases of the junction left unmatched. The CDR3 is CASSITGVTEAFF. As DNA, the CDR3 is TGTGCCAGCAGTATTACAGGGGTAACTGAAGCTTTCTTT.

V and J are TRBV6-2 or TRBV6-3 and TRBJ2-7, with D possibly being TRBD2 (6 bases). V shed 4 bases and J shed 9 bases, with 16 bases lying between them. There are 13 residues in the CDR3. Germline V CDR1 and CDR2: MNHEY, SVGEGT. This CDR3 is CASSSRDSLGQYF. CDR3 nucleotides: TGTGCCAGCAGTTCCCGGGACTCCTTGGGGCAGTACTTC.

CDR3 amino acids: CASSVHEKTYPSYEQYF. The DNA of the CDR3 is TGTGCCAGCAGCGTCCACGAGAAGACTTACCCTTCCTACGAGCAGTACTTC. This sequence joins TRBV9 and TRBJ2-7; D not resolved. Germline V gives CDR1 SGDLS, CDR2 YYNGEE. Trimming shortened V by 2 bases and J by 1 base, and 19 bases separated the two germline ends. This CDR3 has 17 residues.

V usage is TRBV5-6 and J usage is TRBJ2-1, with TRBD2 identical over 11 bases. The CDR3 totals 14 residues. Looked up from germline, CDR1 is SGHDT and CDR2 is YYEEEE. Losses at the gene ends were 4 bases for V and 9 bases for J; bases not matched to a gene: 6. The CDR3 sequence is CASSHLAGGGEQFF. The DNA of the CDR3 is TGTGCCAGCAGCCATCTAGCGGGAGGTGGTGAGCAGTTCTTC.

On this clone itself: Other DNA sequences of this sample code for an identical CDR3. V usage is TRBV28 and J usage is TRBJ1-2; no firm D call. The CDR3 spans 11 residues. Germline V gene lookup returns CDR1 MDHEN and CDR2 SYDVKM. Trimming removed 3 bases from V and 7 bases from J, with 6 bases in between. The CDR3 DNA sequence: TGTGCCAGCAGTTTCCCAGGTGGCTACACCTTC. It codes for CASSFPGGYTF.

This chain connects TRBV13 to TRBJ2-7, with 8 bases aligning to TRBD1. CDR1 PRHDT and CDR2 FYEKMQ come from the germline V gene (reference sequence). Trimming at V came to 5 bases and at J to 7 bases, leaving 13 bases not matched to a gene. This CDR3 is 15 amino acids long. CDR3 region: CASSPSLQGAGEQYF. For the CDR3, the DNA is TGTGCCAGCAGCCCGTCGTTGCAGGGGGCGGGTGAGCAGTACTTC.

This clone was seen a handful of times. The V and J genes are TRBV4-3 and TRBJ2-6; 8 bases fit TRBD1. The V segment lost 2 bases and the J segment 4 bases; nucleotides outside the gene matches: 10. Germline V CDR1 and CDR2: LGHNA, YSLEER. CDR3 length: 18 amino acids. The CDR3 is CASSQFRQGATGANVLTF. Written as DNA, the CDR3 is TGCGCCAGCAGCCAATTTCGGCAGGGGGCGACCGGGGCCAACGTCCTGACTTTC.

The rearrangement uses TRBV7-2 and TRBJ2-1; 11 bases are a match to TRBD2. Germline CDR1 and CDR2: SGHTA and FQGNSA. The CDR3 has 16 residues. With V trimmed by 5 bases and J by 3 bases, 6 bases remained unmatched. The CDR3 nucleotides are TGTGCCAGCAGCCTGGCGACTAGCGGGAACTACAATGAGCAGTTCTTC. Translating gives CASSLATSGNYNEQFF. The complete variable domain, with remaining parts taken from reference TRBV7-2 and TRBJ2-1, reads GAGVSQSPSNKVTEKGKDVELRCDPISGHTALYWYRQSLGQGLEFLIYFQGNSAPDKSGLPSDRFSAERTGGSVSTLTIQRTQQEDSAVYLCASSLATSGNYNEQFFGPGTRLTVL.

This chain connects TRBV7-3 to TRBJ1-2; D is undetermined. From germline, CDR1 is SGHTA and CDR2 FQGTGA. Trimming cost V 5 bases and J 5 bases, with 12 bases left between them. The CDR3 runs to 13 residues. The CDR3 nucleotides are TGTGCCAGCAGCGACCGGACGGGATATGGCTACACCTTC. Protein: CASSDRTGYGYTF. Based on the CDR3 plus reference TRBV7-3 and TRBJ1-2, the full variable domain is GAGVSQTPSNKVTEKGKYVELRCDPISGHTALYWYRQSLGQGPEFLIYFQGTGAADDSGLPNDRFFAVRPEGSVSTLKIQRTERGDSAVYLCASSDRTGYGYTFGSGTRLTVV.

The CDR3 coding sequence is TGTGCCAGTAGTTCCCAGGGCTTAGTTTCGGGCGAGCAGTACTTC. Encoded protein: CASSSQGLVSGEQYF. This rearrangement joins TRBV19 to TRBJ2-7; TRBD1 might be the D (5 bases). This CDR3 has 15 amino acids. The V gene's germline CDR1 is LNHDA and CDR2 SQIVND (reference sequence). Trimming removed 5 bases from V and 6 bases from J, with 20 bases in between.

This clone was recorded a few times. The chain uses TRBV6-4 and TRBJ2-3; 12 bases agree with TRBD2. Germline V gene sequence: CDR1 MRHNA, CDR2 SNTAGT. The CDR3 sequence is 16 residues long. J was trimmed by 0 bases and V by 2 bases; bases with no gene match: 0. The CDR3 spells CASSDGTSGSTDTQYF. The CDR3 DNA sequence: TGTGCCAGCAGTGACGGGACTAGCGGGAGCACAGATACGCAGTATTTT.

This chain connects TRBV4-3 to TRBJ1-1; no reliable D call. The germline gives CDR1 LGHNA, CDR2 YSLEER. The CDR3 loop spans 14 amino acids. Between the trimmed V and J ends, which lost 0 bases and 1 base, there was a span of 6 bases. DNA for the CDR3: TGCGCCAGCAGCCAAGATACGGGGAACACTGAAGCTTTCTTT. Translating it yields CASSQDTGNTEAFF.

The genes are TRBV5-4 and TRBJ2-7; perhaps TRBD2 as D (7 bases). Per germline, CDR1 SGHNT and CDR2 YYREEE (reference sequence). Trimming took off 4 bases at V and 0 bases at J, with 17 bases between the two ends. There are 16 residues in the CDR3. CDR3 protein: CASSPRQGRASYEQYF. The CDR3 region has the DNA TGTGCCAGCAGCCCAAGGCAGGGGAGGGCCTCCTACGAGCAGTACTTC.

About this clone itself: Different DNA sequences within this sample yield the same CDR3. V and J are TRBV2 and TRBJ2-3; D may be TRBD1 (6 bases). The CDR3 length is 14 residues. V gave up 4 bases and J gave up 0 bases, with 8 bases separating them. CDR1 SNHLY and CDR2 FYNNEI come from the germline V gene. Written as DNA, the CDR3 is TGTGCCAGCAGTGGACAGGTCAGCACAGATACGCAGTATTTT. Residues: CASSGQVSTDTQYF.

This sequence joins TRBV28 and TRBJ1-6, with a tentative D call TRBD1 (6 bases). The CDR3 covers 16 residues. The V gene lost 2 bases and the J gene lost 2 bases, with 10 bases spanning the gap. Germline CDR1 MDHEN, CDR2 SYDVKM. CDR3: CASSLAGAPYNSPLHF. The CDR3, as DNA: TGTGCCAGCAGTTTAGCGGGGGCCCCCTATAATTCACCCCTCCACTTT.

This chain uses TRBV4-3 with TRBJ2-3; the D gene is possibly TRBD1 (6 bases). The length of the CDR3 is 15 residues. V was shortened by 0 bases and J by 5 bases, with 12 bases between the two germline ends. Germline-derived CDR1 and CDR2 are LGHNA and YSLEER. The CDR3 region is CASSQEGGKRDTQYF. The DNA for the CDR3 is TGCGCCAGCAGCCAAGAAGGGGGAAAGAGAGATACGCAGTATTTT.

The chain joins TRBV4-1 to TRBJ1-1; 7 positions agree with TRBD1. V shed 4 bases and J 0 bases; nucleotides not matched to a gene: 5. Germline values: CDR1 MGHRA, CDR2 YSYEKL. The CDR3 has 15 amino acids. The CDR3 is CASSRKGQMNTEAFF. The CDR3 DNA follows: TGCGCCAGCAGCCGAAAGGGACAGATGAACACTGAAGCTTTCTTT.

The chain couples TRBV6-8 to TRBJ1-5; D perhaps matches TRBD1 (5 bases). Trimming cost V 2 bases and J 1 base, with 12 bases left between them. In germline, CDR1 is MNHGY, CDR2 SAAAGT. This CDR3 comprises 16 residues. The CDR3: CASSYRGMRSNQPQHF. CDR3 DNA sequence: TGTGCCAGCAGTTACCGGGGGATGCGGAGCAATCAGCCCCAGCATTTT.

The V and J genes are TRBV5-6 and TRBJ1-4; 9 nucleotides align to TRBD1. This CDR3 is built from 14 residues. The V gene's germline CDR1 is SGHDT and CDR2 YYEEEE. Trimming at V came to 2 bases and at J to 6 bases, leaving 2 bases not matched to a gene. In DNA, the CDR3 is TGTGCCAGCAGCTTCGGGACAGGGTATGAAAAACTGTTTTTT. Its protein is CASSFGTGYEKLFF.

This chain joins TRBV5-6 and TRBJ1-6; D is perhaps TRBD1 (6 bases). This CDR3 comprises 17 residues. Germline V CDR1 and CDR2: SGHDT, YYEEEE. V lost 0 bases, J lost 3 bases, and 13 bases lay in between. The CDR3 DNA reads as TGTGCCAGCAGCTTGGTTGGGGGCGCGGGCTATAATTCACCCCTCCACTTT. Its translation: CASSLVGGAGYNSPLHF.

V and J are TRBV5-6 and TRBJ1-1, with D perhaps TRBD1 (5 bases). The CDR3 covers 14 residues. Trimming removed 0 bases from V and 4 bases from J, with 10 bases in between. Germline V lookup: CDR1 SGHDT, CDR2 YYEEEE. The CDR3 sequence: CASSLGPGGTEAFF. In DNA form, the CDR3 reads TGTGCCAGCAGCTTGGGTCCGGGGGGCACTGAAGCTTTCTTT. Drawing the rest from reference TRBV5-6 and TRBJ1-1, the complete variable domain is DAGVTQSPTHLIKTRGQQVTLRCSPKSGHDTVSWYQQALGQGPQFIFQYYEEEERQRGNFPDRFSGHQFPNYSSELNVNALLLGDSALYLCASSLGPGGTEAFFGQGTRLTVV.

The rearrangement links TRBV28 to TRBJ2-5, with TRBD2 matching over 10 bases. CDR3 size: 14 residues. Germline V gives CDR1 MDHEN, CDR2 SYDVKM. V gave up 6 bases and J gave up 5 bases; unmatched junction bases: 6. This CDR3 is CASRLAGEMETQYF. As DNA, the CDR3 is TGTGCCAGCAGGCTAGCGGGAGAGATGGAGACCCAGTACTTC.

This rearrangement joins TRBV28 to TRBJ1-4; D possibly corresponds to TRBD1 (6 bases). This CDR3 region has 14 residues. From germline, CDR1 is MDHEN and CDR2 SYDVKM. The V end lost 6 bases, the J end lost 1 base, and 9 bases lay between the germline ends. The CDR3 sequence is CASRLQGTNEKLFF. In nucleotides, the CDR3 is TGTGCCAGCAGATTACAGGGAACTAATGAAAAACTGTTTTTT.

Here the CDR3 DNA reads TGTGCCTGGACTAGCCGTGGGAGGACCTACGAGCAGTACTTC. Translation gives CAWTSRGRTYEQYF. The chain has TRBV30 and TRBJ2-7; D is perhaps TRBD2 (6 bases). The length of the CDR3 is 14 residues. Trimming removed 4 bases at V and 2 bases at J, with 15 bases between. The germline V gene encodes CDR1 GTSNPN and CDR2 SVGIG (reference sequence).